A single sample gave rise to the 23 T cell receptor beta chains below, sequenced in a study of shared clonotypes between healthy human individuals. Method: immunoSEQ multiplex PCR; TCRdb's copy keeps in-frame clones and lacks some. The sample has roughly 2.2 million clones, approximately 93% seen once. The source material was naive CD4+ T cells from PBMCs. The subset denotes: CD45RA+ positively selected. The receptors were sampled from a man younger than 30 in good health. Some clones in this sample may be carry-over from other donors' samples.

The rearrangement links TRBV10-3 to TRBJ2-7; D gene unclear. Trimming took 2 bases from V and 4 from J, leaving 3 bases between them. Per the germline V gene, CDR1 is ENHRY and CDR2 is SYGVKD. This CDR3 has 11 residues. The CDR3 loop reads CAISEHYEQYF. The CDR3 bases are TGTGCCATCAGTGAGCATTACGAGCAGTACTTC.

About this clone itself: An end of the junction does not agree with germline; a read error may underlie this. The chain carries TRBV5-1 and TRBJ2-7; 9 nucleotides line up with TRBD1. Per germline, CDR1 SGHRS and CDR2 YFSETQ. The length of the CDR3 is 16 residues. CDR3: CASSPLRDRDSNEQYF. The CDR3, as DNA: TGCGCCAGCAGCCCCTTGAGGGACAGGGACTCCAACGAGCAGTACTTC.

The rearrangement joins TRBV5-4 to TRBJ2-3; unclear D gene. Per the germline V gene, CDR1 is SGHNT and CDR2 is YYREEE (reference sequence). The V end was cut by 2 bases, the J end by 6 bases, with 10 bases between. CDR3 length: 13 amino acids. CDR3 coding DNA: TGTGCCAGCAGCTTAAGAAATGCCGATACGCAGTATTTT. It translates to CASSLRNADTQYF.

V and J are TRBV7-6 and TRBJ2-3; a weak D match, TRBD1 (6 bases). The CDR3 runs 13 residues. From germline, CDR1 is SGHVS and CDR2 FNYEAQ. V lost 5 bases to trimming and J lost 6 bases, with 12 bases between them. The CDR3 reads CASSPNRADTQYF. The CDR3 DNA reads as TGTGCCAGCAGCCCAAACAGGGCTGATACGCAGTATTTT.

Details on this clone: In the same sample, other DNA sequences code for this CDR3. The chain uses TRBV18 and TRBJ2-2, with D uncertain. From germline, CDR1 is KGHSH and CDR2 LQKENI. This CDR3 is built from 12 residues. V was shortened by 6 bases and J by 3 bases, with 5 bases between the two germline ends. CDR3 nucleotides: TGTGCCAGCTCTCCGGACACCGGGGAGCTGTTTTTT. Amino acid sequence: CASSPDTGELFF.

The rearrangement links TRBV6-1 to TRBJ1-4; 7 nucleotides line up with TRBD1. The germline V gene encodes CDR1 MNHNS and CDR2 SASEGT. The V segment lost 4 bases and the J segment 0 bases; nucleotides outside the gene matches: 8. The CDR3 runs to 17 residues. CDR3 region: CASSVPGQLATNEKLFF. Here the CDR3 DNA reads TGTGCCAGCAGTGTCCCGGGACAGCTAGCAACTAATGAAAAACTGTTTTTT.

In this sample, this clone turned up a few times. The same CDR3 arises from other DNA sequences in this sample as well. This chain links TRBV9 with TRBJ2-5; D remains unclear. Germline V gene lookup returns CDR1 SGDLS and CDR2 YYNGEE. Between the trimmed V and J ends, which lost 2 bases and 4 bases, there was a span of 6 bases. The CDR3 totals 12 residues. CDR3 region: CASSVFGETQYF. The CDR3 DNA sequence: TGTGCCAGCAGCGTTTTTGGAGAGACCCAGTACTTC.

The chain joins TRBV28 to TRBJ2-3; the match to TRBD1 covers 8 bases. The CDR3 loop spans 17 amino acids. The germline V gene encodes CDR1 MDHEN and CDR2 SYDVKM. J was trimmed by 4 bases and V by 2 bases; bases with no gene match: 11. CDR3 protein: CASSLRDRRWRADTQYF. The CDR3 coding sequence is TGTGCCAGCAGTTTACGGGACAGGCGATGGAGAGCAGATACGCAGTATTTT.

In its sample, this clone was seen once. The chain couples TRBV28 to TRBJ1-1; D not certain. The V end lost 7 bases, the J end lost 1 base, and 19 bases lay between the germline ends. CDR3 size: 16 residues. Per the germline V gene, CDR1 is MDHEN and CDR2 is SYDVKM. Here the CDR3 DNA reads TGTGCCAGCAATCCTAGGCCGGCAATTCGGAACACTGAAGCTTTCTTT. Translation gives CASNPRPAIRNTEAFF. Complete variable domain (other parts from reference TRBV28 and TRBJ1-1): DVKVTQSSRYLVKRTGEKVFLECVQDMDHENMFWYRQDPGLGLRLIYFSYDVKMKEKGDIPEGYSVSREKKERFSLILESASTNQTSMYLCASNPRPAIRNTEAFFGQGTRLTVV.

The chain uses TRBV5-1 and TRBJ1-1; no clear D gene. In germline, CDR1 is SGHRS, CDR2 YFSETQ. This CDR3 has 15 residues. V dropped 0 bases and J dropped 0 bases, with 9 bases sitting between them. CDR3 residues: CASSLGGILNTEAFF. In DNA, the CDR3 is TGCGCCAGCAGCTTGGGCGGGATCCTGAACACTGAAGCTTTCTTT. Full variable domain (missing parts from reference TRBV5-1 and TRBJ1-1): KAGVTQTPRYLIKTRGQQVTLSCSPISGHRSVSWYQQTPGQGLQFLFEYFSETQRNKGNFPGRFSGRQFSNSRSEMNVSTLELGDSALYLCASSLGGILNTEAFFGQGTRLTVV.

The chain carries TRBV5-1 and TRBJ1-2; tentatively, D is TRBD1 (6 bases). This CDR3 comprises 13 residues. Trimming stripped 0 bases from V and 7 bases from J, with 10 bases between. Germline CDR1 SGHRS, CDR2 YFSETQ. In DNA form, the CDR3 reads TGCGCCAGCAGCTTGGGAGGGGGAAGTGGCTACACCTTC. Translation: CASSLGGGSGYTF.

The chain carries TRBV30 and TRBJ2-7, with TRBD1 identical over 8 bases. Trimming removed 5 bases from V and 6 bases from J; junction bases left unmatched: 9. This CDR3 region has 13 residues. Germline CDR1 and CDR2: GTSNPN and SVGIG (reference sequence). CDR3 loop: CAWSGTGPAEQYF. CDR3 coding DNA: TGTGCCTGGTCCGGGACAGGACCGGCCGAGCAGTACTTC.

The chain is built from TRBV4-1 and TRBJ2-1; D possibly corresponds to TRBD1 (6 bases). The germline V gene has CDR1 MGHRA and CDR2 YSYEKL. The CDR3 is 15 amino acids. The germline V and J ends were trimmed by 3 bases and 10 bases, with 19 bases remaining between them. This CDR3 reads CASSHTGSADLEQFF. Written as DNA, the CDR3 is TGCGCCAGCAGCCATACAGGGTCCGCTGATCTAGAGCAGTTCTTC.

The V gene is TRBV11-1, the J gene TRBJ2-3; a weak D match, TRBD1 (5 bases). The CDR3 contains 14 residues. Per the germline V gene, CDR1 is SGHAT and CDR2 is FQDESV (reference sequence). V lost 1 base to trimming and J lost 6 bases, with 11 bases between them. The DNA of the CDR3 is TGTGCCAGCAGCTTAGGTCAGGGTGTTGATACGCAGTATTTT. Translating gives CASSLGQGVDTQYF.

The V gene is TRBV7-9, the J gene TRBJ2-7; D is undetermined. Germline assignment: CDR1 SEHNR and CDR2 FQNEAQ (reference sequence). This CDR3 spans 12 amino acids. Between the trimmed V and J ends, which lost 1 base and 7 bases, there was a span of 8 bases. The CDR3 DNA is TGTGCCAGCAGCTTAGGACCCGGGGAGCAGTACTTC. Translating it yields CASSLGPGEQYF.

The DNA for the CDR3 is TGTGCCAGCAGCTCTCTAGCGGGAGGGGGTGAAGAGACCCAGTACTTC. Translated: CASSSLAGGGEETQYF. The gene calls are TRBV7-3 and TRBJ2-5; 12 bases map to TRBD2. The CDR3 is 16 amino acids. Germline values: CDR1 SGHTA, CDR2 FQGTGA. Trimming removed 4 bases from V and 3 bases from J; junction bases left unmatched: 6.

This chain's CDR3 is CASSLSRVDQYF. CDR3 nucleotides: TGTGCCAGCAGTTTAAGCCGGGTCGATCAGTACTTC. V usage is TRBV28 and J usage is TRBJ2-7; D not certain. The V gene lost 2 bases and the J gene lost 10 bases, with 12 bases spanning the gap. The CDR3 runs 12 residues. CDR1 and CDR2 from the germline V gene are MDHEN and SYDVKM.

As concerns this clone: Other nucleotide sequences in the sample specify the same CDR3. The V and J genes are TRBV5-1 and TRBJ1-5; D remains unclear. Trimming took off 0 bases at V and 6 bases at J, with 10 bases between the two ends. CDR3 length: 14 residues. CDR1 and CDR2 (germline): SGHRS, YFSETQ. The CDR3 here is CASSLEGWGQPQHF. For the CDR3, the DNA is TGCGCCAGCAGCTTGGAAGGGTGGGGTCAGCCCCAGCATTTT.

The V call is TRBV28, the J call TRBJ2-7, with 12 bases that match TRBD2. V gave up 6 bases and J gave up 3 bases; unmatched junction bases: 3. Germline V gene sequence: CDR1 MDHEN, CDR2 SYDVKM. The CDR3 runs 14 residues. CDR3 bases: TGTGCCAGCAGGGGGACTAGCGGGTACTACGAGCAGTACTTC. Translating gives CASRGTSGYYEQYF.

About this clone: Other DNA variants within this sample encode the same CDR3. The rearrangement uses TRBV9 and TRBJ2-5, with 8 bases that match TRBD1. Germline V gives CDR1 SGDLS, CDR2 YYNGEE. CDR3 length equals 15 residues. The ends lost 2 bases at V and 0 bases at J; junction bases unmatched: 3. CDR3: CASSVGQGYQETQYF. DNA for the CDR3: TGTGCCAGCAGCGTCGGACAGGGTTACCAAGAGACCCAGTACTTC.

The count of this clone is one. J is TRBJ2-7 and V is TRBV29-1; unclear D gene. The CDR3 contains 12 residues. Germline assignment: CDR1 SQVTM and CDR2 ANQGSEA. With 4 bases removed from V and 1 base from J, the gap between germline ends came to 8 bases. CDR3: CSVAGLSYEQYF. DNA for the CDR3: TGCAGCGTTGCCGGGCTATCCTACGAGCAGTACTTC.

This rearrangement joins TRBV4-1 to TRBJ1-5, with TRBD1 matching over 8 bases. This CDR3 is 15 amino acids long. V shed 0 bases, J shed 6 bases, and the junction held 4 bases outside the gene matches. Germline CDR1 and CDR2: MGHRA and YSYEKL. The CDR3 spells CASSQEGQAFQPQHF. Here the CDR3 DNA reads TGCGCCAGCAGCCAAGAGGGACAGGCCTTTCAGCCCCAGCATTTT.

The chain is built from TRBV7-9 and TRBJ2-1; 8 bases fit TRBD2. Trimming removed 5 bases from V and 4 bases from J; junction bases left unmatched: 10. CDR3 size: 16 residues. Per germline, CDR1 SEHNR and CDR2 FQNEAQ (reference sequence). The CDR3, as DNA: TGTGCCAGCAGCCCAAGGACTAGCCCATCGTACAATGAGCAGTTCTTC. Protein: CASSPRTSPSYNEQFF.